The 20 T cell receptor beta chains below come from one sample, sequenced in a study of post-analysis software for immune sequencing data. Unique molecular identifiers tagged the TCR beta cDNA libraries. TCRdb ran MiXCR on the PCR reads and lists one entry per CDR3 protein. The table has roughly 670,000 distinct CDR3 sequences, roughly three fifths seen once. No antigen is known for these receptors. Study-level points and caveats: Comparison of patients with controls showed 4 to 6 TRBV segments more frequent in patients, TRBV5-6, TRBV5-1 and TRBV20-1 among them.

What was sequenced was blood. The receptors derive from a girl aged 2-9 years with multiple sclerosis.

The V gene is TRBV10-3, the J gene TRBJ2-7; D gene uncertain. The V and J ends lost 2 bases and 10 bases respectively, with 12 bases between them. Germline V gives CDR1 ENHRY, CDR2 SYGVKD. The CDR3 consists of 12 residues. CDR3 residues: CAISEGEGSQYF. The CDR3 DNA reads as TGTGCCATCAGTGAGGGCGAAGGCTCCCAGTACTTC.

The chain recombines TRBV5-1 with TRBJ1-2, with a weak D call TRBD1 (5 bases). The V end was cut by 1 base, the J end by 0 bases, with 10 bases between. Per the germline V gene, CDR1 is SGHRS and CDR2 is YFSETQ. This CDR3 is 15 amino acids long. Written as DNA, the CDR3 is TGCGCCAGCAGCTTGACGTCAGGGCCTAACTATGGCTACACCTTC. It yields the protein CASSLTSGPNYGYTF.

The gene calls are TRBV12-3 or TRBV12-4 and TRBJ2-1; tentatively, D is TRBD2 (5 bases). The closer fit of TRBJ2-7 to the DNA end suggests the J call may be wrong. CDR3 length: 15 amino acids. DNA for the CDR3: TGTGCCAGCAGTTTTTTGACTACCGCCGGGAATGAGCAGTACTTC. Protein: CASSFLTTAGNEQYF.

The chain carries TRBV7-6 and TRBJ2-5, with D perhaps TRBD2 (6 bases). The V end was cut by 3 bases, the J end by 5 bases, with 16 bases between. In germline, CDR1 is SGHVS, CDR2 FNYEAQ. The CDR3 extends over 15 amino acids. The CDR3 loop reads CASSFRRAVGETQYF. CDR3 in DNA: TGTGCCAGCAGCTTTAGGAGGGCAGTAGGGGAGACCCAGTACTTC.

The V and J genes are TRBV5-1 and TRBJ2-3; 9 positions match TRBD2. Germline V lookup: CDR1 SGHRS, CDR2 YFSETQ. CDR3 size: 16 residues. The V segment lost 0 bases and the J segment 3 bases; nucleotides outside the gene matches: 5. This chain's CDR3 is CASSLGLAEVTDTQYF. CDR3 bases: TGCGCCAGCAGCTTGGGACTAGCGGAAGTAACAGATACGCAGTATTTT.

This clonotype was observed a handful of times. This chain uses TRBV27 with TRBJ2-7; TRBD1 aligns across 10 bases. This CDR3 has 15 residues. V gave up 5 bases and J gave up 7 bases; unmatched junction bases: 11. Germline CDR1 reads MNHEY; CDR2 reads SMNVEV (reference sequence). CDR3 in amino acids: CASSPRDRGLREQYF. DNA of the CDR3: TGTGCCAGCAGTCCAAGGGACAGGGGATTGAGGGAGCAGTACTTC.

This clonotype has more than one count but fewer than ten. The rearrangement links TRBV7-9 to TRBJ2-5, with D unclear. V was clipped by 4 bases and J by 3 bases, with 12 bases between them. The CDR3 runs 14 residues. Germline V gene data show CDR1 as SEHNR and CDR2 as FQNEAQ (reference sequence). Here the CDR3 DNA reads TGTGCCAGCAGCTCCCTGAAAGCGAAAGAGACCCAGTACTTC. It translates to CASSSLKAKETQYF.

This chain connects TRBV10-2 to TRBJ1-6; possibly TRBD1 for D (6 bases). CDR1 is WSHSY, CDR2 SAAADI, per germline. CDR3 size: 14 residues. The V end lost 8 bases, the J end lost 7 bases, and 15 bases lay between the germline ends. The CDR3 DNA follows: TGCGCCAGCTCGTGGGGGGGGCAAAATTCACCCCTCCACTTT. This codes for CASSWGGQNSPLHF.

This chain joins TRBV7-9 and TRBJ2-7, with D perhaps given as TRBD1 or TRBD2 (6 bases each). Germline V gene lookup returns CDR1 SEHNR and CDR2 FQNEAQ (reference sequence). V was clipped by 2 bases and J by 2 bases, with 19 bases between them. This CDR3 spans 17 amino acids. For the CDR3, the DNA is TGTGCCAGCAGCTTAAACCTCGCTACAGGGACTCCCTACGAGCAGTACTTC. It yields the protein CASSLNLATGTPYEQYF.

CDR3 loop: CASSQESLPTEAFF. The DNA of the CDR3 is TGTGCCAGCAGCCAAGAGTCGCTCCCCACTGAAGCTTTCTTT. V and J are TRBV3-1 and TRBJ1-1; no firm D call. Per germline, CDR1 LGHDT and CDR2 YNNKEL (reference sequence). V lost 0 bases, J lost 4 bases, and 9 bases lay in between. There are 14 residues in the CDR3.

This chain links TRBV7-3 with TRBJ2-3, with D perhaps TRBD2 (6 bases). The CDR3 runs to 14 residues. Germline CDR1 SGHTA, CDR2 FQGTGA. V lost 3 bases and J 1 base, leaving 8 bases between the germline ends. For the CDR3, the DNA is TGTGCCAGCAGCTTGGGACTCCGCACAGATACGCAGTATTTT. As protein: CASSLGLRTDTQYF.

The rearrangement joins TRBV7-9 to TRBJ2-5; 12 nucleotides agree with TRBD1. Trimming removed 5 bases from V and 5 bases from J; junction bases left unmatched: 9. The length of the CDR3 is 16 residues. Germline V lookup: CDR1 SEHNR, CDR2 FQNEAQ (reference sequence). CDR3 DNA: TGTGCCAGCAGCGAGAGGGGGACAGGGGGCGCCGAGACCCAGTACTTC. It codes for CASSERGTGGAETQYF.

This chain uses TRBV27 with TRBJ2-1; D tentatively fits TRBD1 or TRBD2 (6 bases each). Near its end, the DNA agrees better with TRBJ2-7, so the J call may be wrong. The germline CDR1 and CDR2 sequences are MNHEY and SMNVEV (reference sequence). CDR3 length equals 14 residues. The chain's CDR3 is CASSLEGGLYEQYF. The DNA for the CDR3 is TGTGCCAGCAGTTTGGAAGGGGGGCTCTACGAGCAGTACTTC.

As DNA, the CDR3 is TGTGCCAGCAGTTTAACGGGTCCCCAGCCCCAGCATTTT. Translated, it gives CASSLTGPQPQHF. The V and J genes are TRBV12-3 or TRBV12-4 and TRBJ1-5; no definite D call. The CDR3 extends over 13 amino acids. Between the trimmed V and J ends, which lost 2 bases and 7 bases, there was a span of 9 bases.

The chain joins TRBV29-1 to TRBJ2-1; TRBD1 matches 7 bases. The germline CDR1 and CDR2 sequences are SQVTM and ANQGSEA. Losses at the gene ends were 7 bases for V and 5 bases for J; bases not matched to a gene: 2. This CDR3 has 11 residues. CDR3 sequence reads: CSATGDNEQFF. The DNA of the CDR3 is TGCAGCGCTACAGGGGACAATGAGCAGTTCTTC.

The CDR3 region has the DNA TGTGCCTGGAGCCTGGCAGGGGGCAAGGAGACCCAGTACTTC. It specifies CAWSLAGGKETQYF. The V gene is TRBV30, the J gene TRBJ2-5; 8 bases are shared with TRBD1. The CDR3 is made up of 14 amino acids. V lost 3 bases and J lost 5; bases outside the gene matches: 8. The germline V gene has CDR1 GTSNPN and CDR2 SVGIG (reference sequence). Complete variable domain (other parts from reference TRBV30 and TRBJ2-5): SQTIHQWPATLVQPVGSPLSLECTVEGTSNPNLYWYRQAAGRGLQLLFYSVGIGQISSEVPQNLSASRPQDRQFILSSKKLLLSDSGFYLCAWSLAGGKETQYFGPGTRLLVL.

This chain connects TRBV25-1 to TRBJ2-3; unclear D gene. Trimming took off 6 bases at V and 6 bases at J, with 7 bases between the two ends. Looked up from germline, CDR1 is MGHDK and CDR2 is SYGVNS. The CDR3 runs 11 residues. CDR3 DNA: TGTGCCAGCAGAGAGGTCGATACGCAGTATTTT. This encodes CASREVDTQYF.

The V gene is TRBV7-2, the J gene TRBJ2-2; 7 bases are a match to TRBD1. With V trimmed by 5 bases and J by 5 bases, 8 bases remained unmatched. The length of the CDR3 is 15 residues. The germline gives CDR1 SGHTA, CDR2 FQGNSA. The CDR3 sequence is CASSPDRWKTGELFF. DNA for the CDR3: TGTGCCAGCAGCCCGGACAGGTGGAAGACCGGGGAGCTGTTTTTT.

The chain joins TRBV5-1 to TRBJ2-7; D unresolved. CDR1 is SGHRS, CDR2 YFSETQ, per germline. Trimming removed 0 bases from V and 7 bases from J, with 11 bases in between. The CDR3 sequence is 13 residues long. This chain's CDR3 is CASSLADPSEQYF. In DNA form, the CDR3 reads TGCGCCAGCAGCTTGGCGGACCCTAGTGAGCAGTACTTC.

The chain carries TRBV11-3 and TRBJ2-3; possible D gene TRBD2, 5 bases. V was clipped by 4 bases and J by 8 bases, with 16 bases between them. CDR1 SGHNT and CDR2 YENEEA come from the germline V gene. The CDR3 is 14 amino acids. The CDR3 protein is CASSYQWGDATQYF. The CDR3 nucleotides are TGTGCCAGCAGCTATCAGTGGGGAGACGCTACGCAGTATTTT.